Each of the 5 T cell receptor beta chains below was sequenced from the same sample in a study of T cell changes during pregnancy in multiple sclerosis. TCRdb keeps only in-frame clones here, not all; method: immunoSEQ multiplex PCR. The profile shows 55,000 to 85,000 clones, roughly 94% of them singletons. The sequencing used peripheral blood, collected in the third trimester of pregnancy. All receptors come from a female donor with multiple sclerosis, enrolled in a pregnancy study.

The CDR3 DNA is TGTGCCAGCAGCCTTCAGGGGGGGGCCAACGTCCTGACTTTC. Amino acids: CASSLQGGANVLTF. V gene TRBV4-2 combines with J gene TRBJ2-6, with D possibly being TRBD1 (6 bases). The V and J ends lost 4 bases and 4 bases respectively, with 8 bases between them. The CDR3 runs 14 residues. Germline-derived CDR1 and CDR2 are LGHNA and YNFKEQ.

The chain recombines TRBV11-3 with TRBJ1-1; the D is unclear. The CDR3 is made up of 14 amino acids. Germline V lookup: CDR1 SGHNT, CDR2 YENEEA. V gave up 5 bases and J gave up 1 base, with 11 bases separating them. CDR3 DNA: TGTGCCAGCAGCGCGGGCAGCAAGAACACTGAAGCTTTCTTT. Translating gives CASSAGSKNTEAFF.

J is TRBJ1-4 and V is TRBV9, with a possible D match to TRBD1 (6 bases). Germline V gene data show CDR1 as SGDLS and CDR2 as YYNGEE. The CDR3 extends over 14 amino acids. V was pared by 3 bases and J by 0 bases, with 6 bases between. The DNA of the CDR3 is TGTGCCAGCAGCGACAGGGCAACTAATGAAAAACTGTTTTTT. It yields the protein CASSDRATNEKLFF.

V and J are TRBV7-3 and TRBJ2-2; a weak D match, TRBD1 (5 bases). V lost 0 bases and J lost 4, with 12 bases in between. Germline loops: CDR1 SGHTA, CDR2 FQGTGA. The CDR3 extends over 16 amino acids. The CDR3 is CASSLTGASSTGELFF. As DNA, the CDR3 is TGTGCCAGCAGCTTAACAGGGGCTTCGTCCACCGGGGAGCTGTTTTTT.

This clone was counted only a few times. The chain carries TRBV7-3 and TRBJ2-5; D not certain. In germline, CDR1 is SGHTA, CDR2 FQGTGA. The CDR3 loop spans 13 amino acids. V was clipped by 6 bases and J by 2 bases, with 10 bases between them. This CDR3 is CASSRSQQETQYF. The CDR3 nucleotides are TGTGCCAGCAGTCGGAGTCAGCAAGAGACCCAGTACTTC.